These 22 T cell receptor beta chains were sequenced from one sample in a study of blood T cells in healthy people across ages (dated by TCRdb to 2013 to 2016). The library was produced with 5' RACE. TCRdb lists the instrument as Illumina HiSeq 2500. A second PCR of roughly 7 to 12 cycles was performed with a sample-barcoded 5' primer and a J-beta primer mix. TCRdb reprocessed the public reads (quality trimming at Q25 with fastp, clone calling with MiXCR) and kept in-frame beta chains. Under each unique CDR3 protein, matching rows form one entry showing the most common genes and DNA. This sample is represented by about 940,000 distinct CDR3 sequences; roughly 48% of them were singletons. The ten largest clones represent roughly an eighth of the sample. Input material: blood. The receptors derive from a man aged 30-40 years in good health.

The chain has TRBV27 and TRBJ2-5; D uncertain. The J call is doubtful: the DNA matches TRBJ2-7 better. This CDR3 contains 13 residues. Looked up from germline, CDR1 is MNHEY and CDR2 is SMNVEV (reference sequence). CDR3 sequence reads: CASSPAQTYEQYF. CDR3 nucleotides: TGTGCCAGCAGTCCCGCACAGACCTACGAGCAGTACTTC.

The chain employs TRBV5-1 and TRBJ2-3; TRBD2 matches at 10 bases. Losses at the gene ends were 3 bases for V and 2 bases for J; bases not matched to a gene: 6. The CDR3 runs to 16 residues. Looked up from germline, CDR1 is SGHRS and CDR2 is YFSETQ. CDR3 region: CASSSSSGGHTDTQYF. As DNA, the CDR3 is TGCGCCAGCAGCTCGTCTAGCGGGGGACACACAGATACGCAGTATTTT.

V usage is TRBV3-1 and J usage is TRBJ1-2; unclear D gene. CDR1 and CDR2 from the germline V gene are LGHDT and YNNKEL (reference sequence). Trimming shortened V by 1 base and J by 7 bases, and 16 bases separated the two germline ends. The CDR3 totals 15 residues. The CDR3 spells CASSQAERELLGYTF. In nucleotides, the CDR3 is TGTGCCAGCAGCCAAGCGGAAAGAGAGCTTCTTGGCTACACCTTC.

The chain uses TRBV30 and TRBJ1-1, with a weak D call TRBD1 (6 bases). The germline gives CDR1 GTSNPN, CDR2 SVGIG (reference sequence). V lost 4 bases and J 11 bases, leaving 17 bases between the germline ends. The CDR3 has 12 amino acids. The CDR3 DNA sequence: TGTGCCTGGACTCAGGGGCCCTTGAATGCTTTCTTT. As protein: CAWTQGPLNAFF.

This clonotype has ten or more counts. This chain connects TRBV11-2 to TRBJ1-1, with D possibly being TRBD1 (5 bases). The germline V gene has CDR1 SGHAT and CDR2 FQNNGV. Trimming cost V 6 bases and J 10 bases, with 18 bases left between them. The CDR3 runs to 13 residues. This CDR3 is CASSVPGIRGAFF. The CDR3 coding sequence is TGTGCCAGCAGTGTACCAGGGATTCGGGGAGCTTTCTTT.

The gene calls are TRBV20-1 and TRBJ2-1; perhaps TRBD1 as D (6 bases). Germline values: CDR1 DFQATT, CDR2 SNEGSKA (reference sequence). Trimming removed 2 bases from V and 6 bases from J, with 8 bases in between. The CDR3 spans 12 residues. CDR3 amino acids: CSARRQANEQFF. The CDR3 coding sequence is TGCAGTGCTAGAAGACAGGCCAATGAGCAGTTCTTC.

The chain joins TRBV12-3 or TRBV12-4 to TRBJ1-1; D ambiguous. There are 14 residues in the CDR3. V was shortened by 3 bases and J by 7 bases, with 15 bases between the two germline ends. The DNA of the CDR3 is TGTGCCAGCAGTTTCCAAAGGGTTGTTGGTGAAGCTTTCTTT. Translation gives CASSFQRVVGEAFF.

The chain couples TRBV3-1 to TRBJ2-1; tentatively, D is TRBD2 (6 bases). Trimming removed 4 bases at V and 12 bases at J, with 16 bases between. In germline, CDR1 is LGHDT, CDR2 YNNKEL (reference sequence). The CDR3 runs to 13 residues. The DNA of the CDR3 is TGTGCCAGCAGCCCCGGAGGGAGTTATGGGCAGTTCTTC. Translated, it gives CASSPGGSYGQFF.

This clonotype has at least ten counts. V and J are TRBV6-5 and TRBJ1-1, with D tentatively TRBD1 (5 bases). Germline-derived CDR1 and CDR2 are MNHEY and SVGAGI. The CDR3 length is 11 residues. Trimming cost V 6 bases and J 5 bases, with 7 bases left between them. CDR3 nucleotide sequence: TGTGCCAGCAGCCAGGGTACTGAAGCTTTCTTT. Protein product: CASSQGTEAFF.

V usage is TRBV5-1 and J usage is TRBJ2-1; 12 bases are a match to TRBD2. The CDR3 is 16 amino acids. The ends lost 1 base at V and 4 bases at J; junction bases unmatched: 3. Per germline, CDR1 SGHRS and CDR2 YFSETQ. The CDR3 bases are TGCGCCAGCAGCTTGCCTACTAGCGGGGGGTACAATGAGCAGTTCTTC. Its translation: CASSLPTSGGYNEQFF.

Note on this clonotype: The germline gene is not matched at one end of the junction; a read error may be the cause. The chain is built from TRBV10-3 and TRBJ1-5; the D is unclear. The CDR3 sequence is 14 residues long. CDR1 and CDR2 (germline): ENHRY, SYGVKD. DNA of the CDR3: TGTACCATCAGTGAAACGGCAGGCGGTCAGCCCCAGCATTTT. Protein: CTISETAGGQPQHF.

V is TRBV10-3 and J is TRBJ1-1; TRBD1 aligns across 10 bases. Per germline, CDR1 ENHRY and CDR2 SYGVKD. V dropped 5 bases and J dropped 5; count of bases not matched to a gene: 11. The CDR3 has 16 amino acids. The CDR3 is CAISYRDRGMGTEAFF. The CDR3 bases are TGTGCCATCAGTTATCGGGACAGGGGAATGGGGACTGAAGCTTTCTTT.

This clonotype was picked up one time. One end of the junction does not line up with germline, which may come from a read error. The chain combines TRBV29-1 with TRBJ2-6, with a possible D match to TRBD1 (5 bases). The CDR3 totals 15 residues. Per germline, CDR1 SQVTM and CDR2 ANQGSEA. The CDR3 region is CSVDTDNSGANALTF. In DNA, the CDR3 is TGCAGCGTCGATACTGACAACTCTGGGGCCAACGCCCTGACTTTC. Complete variable domain (other parts from reference TRBV29-1 and TRBJ2-6): SAVISQKPSRDICQRGTSLTIQCQVDSQVTMMFWYRQQPGQSLTLIATANQGSEATYESGFVIDKFPISRPNLTFSTLTVSNMSPEDSSIYLCSVDTDNSGANALTFGAGSRLTVL.

This chain uses TRBV4-3 with TRBJ2-2; D perhaps matches TRBD1 (6 bases). This CDR3 has 13 residues. From germline, CDR1 is LGHNA and CDR2 YSLEER. The ends were cut back, 4 bases at V and 5 bases at J, with 8 bases in the middle. CDR3: CASSPDRTGELFF. In DNA, the CDR3 is TGCGCCAGCAGCCCGGACAGAACCGGGGAGCTGTTTTTT.

This clonotype was detected only a few times. V and J are TRBV6-5 and TRBJ2-5, with 8 bases aligning to TRBD1. V dropped 4 bases and J dropped 5; count of bases not matched to a gene: 9. The germline V gene has CDR1 MNHEY and CDR2 SVGAGI. This CDR3 is 15 amino acids long. The CDR3 reads CASSSDRVVGETQYF. The CDR3 coding sequence is TGTGCCAGCAGTTCGGACAGGGTGGTCGGGGAGACCCAGTACTTC.

This clonotype was observed a few times. The chain's CDR3 is CASSPLTSGGANEQFF. In DNA, the CDR3 is TGCGCCAGCAGCCCCCTGACTAGCGGGGGGGCGAATGAGCAGTTCTTC. The chain couples TRBV4-1 to TRBJ2-1; 14 bases align to TRBD2. V lost 4 bases and J lost 7; bases outside the gene matches: 6. In germline, CDR1 is MGHRA, CDR2 YSYEKL. The CDR3 spans 16 residues.

The chain employs TRBV7-9 and TRBJ1-6, with a weak D call TRBD1 (5 bases). This CDR3 contains 16 residues. Germline V gene data show CDR1 as SEHNR and CDR2 as FQNEAQ (reference sequence). The V and J ends lost 3 bases and 7 bases respectively, with 16 bases between them. This CDR3 reads CASSFDVDPGNSPLHF. CDR3 nucleotides: TGTGCCAGCAGCTTTGATGTTGATCCAGGGAATTCACCCCTCCACTTT.

This clonotype was counted only a few times. The chain is built from TRBV29-1 and TRBJ2-1; TRBD1 might be the D (5 bases). Looked up from germline, CDR1 is SQVTM and CDR2 is ANQGSEA. V lost 3 bases and J lost 7, with 10 bases in between. The CDR3 is made up of 12 amino acids. CDR3 bases: TGCAGCGTTGATCCAGGGCGGAATGAGCAGTTCTTC. Translating it yields CSVDPGRNEQFF.

This clonotype occurred a few times. This sequence joins TRBV12-3 or TRBV12-4 and TRBJ2-1; 7 nucleotides line up with TRBD2. Trimming at V came to 6 bases and at J to 14 bases, leaving 13 bases not matched to a gene. The CDR3 loop spans 13 amino acids. The CDR3, as DNA: TGTGCCAGCAGCCCCGAGGGGAGGGGTGTAAAGTTCTTC. This sequence encodes CASSPEGRGVKFF.

This clonotype was picked up a small number of times. The V and J genes are TRBV4-3 and TRBJ2-2; D is unresolved. Germline lookup yields CDR1 LGHNA and CDR2 YSLEER. V lost 1 base to trimming and J lost 4 bases, with 4 bases between them. This CDR3 has 13 residues. CDR3 sequence: CASSQGFTGELFF. For the CDR3, the DNA is TGCGCCAGCAGCCAAGGGTTCACCGGGGAGCTGTTTTTT.

The chain uses TRBV2 and TRBJ2-7, with 8 bases lining up with TRBD1. The V segment lost 11 bases and the J segment 11 bases; nucleotides outside the gene matches: 17. The CDR3 totals 13 residues. Germline lookup yields CDR1 SNHLY and CDR2 FYNNEI. In nucleotides, the CDR3 is TGTGCCGCGCGTGATTGGACAGGGCAAATGGAGTACTTC. Translation gives CAARDWTGQMEYF.

V and J are TRBV29-1 and TRBJ2-1; D may be TRBD1 (6 bases). This CDR3 comprises 13 residues. Germline V CDR1 and CDR2: SQVTM, ANQGSEA. V lost 8 bases, J lost 5 bases, and 16 bases lay in between. The CDR3 sequence: CSSGVDFNNEQFF. In DNA form, the CDR3 reads TGCAGCTCAGGGGTAGACTTTAACAATGAGCAGTTCTTC.